What follows describes a single T cell receptor beta chain. The antigen is undetermined. Sequencing used immunoSEQ multiplex PCR; TCRdb keeps in-frame clones, though not all of them. The table lists approximately 100,000 clones, 85% to 90% of them singletons. These data are taken from a study of T cell responses to AZD1222 COVID-19 vaccine. J lost 3 bases, V lost 7 bases, and 9 bases had no gene match. CDR1 GTSNPN and CDR2 SVGIG come from the germline V gene (reference sequence). The CDR3 loop spans 13 amino acids. Broader study findings: Dominant CD4 TCR responses targeted spike regions 160-218 and 743-854.

The sample in question was peripheral blood, obtained on day 0 of AZD1222 vaccination. The V call is TRBV30, the J call TRBJ2-7; 7 positions match TRBD1. The source of this sequence is an adult in good health. Here the CDR3 reads CALRQGPNYEQYF. In DNA form, the CDR3 reads TGTGCCTTAAGACAGGGACCCAACTACGAGCAGTACTTC.